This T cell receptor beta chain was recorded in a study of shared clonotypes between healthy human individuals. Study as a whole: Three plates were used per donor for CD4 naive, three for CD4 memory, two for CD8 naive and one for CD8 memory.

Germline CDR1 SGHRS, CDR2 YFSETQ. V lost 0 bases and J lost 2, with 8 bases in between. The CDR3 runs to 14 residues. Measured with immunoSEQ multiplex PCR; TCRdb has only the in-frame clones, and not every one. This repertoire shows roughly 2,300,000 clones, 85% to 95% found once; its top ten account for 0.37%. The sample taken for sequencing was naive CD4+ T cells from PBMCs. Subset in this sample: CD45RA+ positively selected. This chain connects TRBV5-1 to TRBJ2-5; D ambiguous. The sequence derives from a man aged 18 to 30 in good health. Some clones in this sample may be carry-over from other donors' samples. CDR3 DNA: TGCGCCAGCAGCTTGGTTTCCAGGCAAGAGACCCAGTACTTC. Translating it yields CASSLVSRQETQYF.